Following are 20 T cell receptor beta chains from one sample sequenced in a study of immune evolution from preneoplasia to lung adenocarcinoma. Method: immunoSEQ multiplex PCR; TCRdb's copy keeps in-frame clones and lacks some. The table has 9,500 to 14,000 clones, under 80% seen once. Specimen: FFPE minimally invasive lung adenocarcinoma tissue. The receptors here all came from a person aged 60 to 80 with lung adenocarcinoma.

The chain uses TRBV5-4 and TRBJ1-1; D ambiguous. The CDR3 length is 15 residues. The germline gives CDR1 SGHNT, CDR2 YYREEE (reference sequence). V lost 5 bases, J lost 1 base, and 15 bases lay in between. The CDR3 loop is CASRLRGVGNTEAFF. The CDR3 DNA reads as TGTGCCAGCAGGCTGCGGGGTGTGGGGAACACTGAAGCTTTCTTT.

The gene calls are TRBV11-2 and TRBJ2-5, with D hard to call. V gave up 0 bases and J gave up 1 base, with 15 bases separating them. Germline lookup yields CDR1 SGHAT and CDR2 FQNNGV. CDR3 length equals 17 residues. This CDR3 reads CASSLDSVRALQETQYF. The CDR3 DNA is TGTGCCAGCAGCTTAGATTCTGTCCGGGCCCTCCAAGAGACCCAGTACTTC.

The genes are TRBV30 and TRBJ1-1; maybe TRBD1 (5 bases). Germline V gene sequence: CDR1 GTSNPN, CDR2 SVGIG (reference sequence). V dropped 6 bases and J dropped 3 bases, with 8 bases sitting between them. The CDR3 has 11 amino acids. The CDR3 DNA reads as TGTGCCTGTCAGGGCTACACTGAAGCTTTCTTT. The encoded protein is CACQGYTEAFF.

The chain employs TRBV27 and TRBJ1-2; no definite D call. Germline V gene sequence: CDR1 MNHEY, CDR2 SMNVEV (reference sequence). This CDR3 has 12 amino acids. Trimming pared 8 bases from V and 5 bases from J, leaving 12 bases between. The CDR3 protein is CASGRRMYGYTF. DNA for the CDR3: TGTGCCAGCGGCCGAAGGATGTATGGCTACACCTTC.

The chain recombines TRBV28 with TRBJ2-1, with D possibly TRBD2 on 5 matching bases. CDR1 is MDHEN and CDR2 is SYDVKM in the germline V gene. CDR3 length: 14 residues. The ends were cut back, 6 bases at V and 6 bases at J, with 15 bases in the middle. CDR3 sequence (DNA): TGTGCCAGCAGCCCATTGACCCTAGCCAATGAGCAGTTCTTC. This encodes CASSPLTLANEQFF.

This clone was counted a single time. The V gene is TRBV6-1, the J gene TRBJ2-7; D remains unclear. V was trimmed by 8 bases and J by 0 bases, leaving 11 bases between them. This CDR3 contains 13 residues. Germline V gene data show CDR1 as MNHNS and CDR2 as SASEGT. The CDR3 DNA sequence: TGTGCCAGCTGGTCAGGCAGCTCCTACGAGCAGTACTTC. Residues: CASWSGSSYEQYF.

This rearrangement joins TRBV7-3 to TRBJ1-6; 12 bases are a match to TRBD1. V was pared by 4 bases and J by 9 bases, with 4 bases of the junction left unmatched. This CDR3 is 15 amino acids long. The V gene's germline CDR1 is SGHTA and CDR2 FQGTGA. The CDR3 sequence is CASSSLGQGASPLHF. The CDR3 region has the DNA TGTGCCAGCAGCTCACTGGGACAGGGGGCTTCACCCCTCCACTTT.

The chain has TRBV30 and TRBJ1-4; D gene ambiguous. CDR3 length equals 11 residues. With 4 bases removed from V and 5 bases from J, the gap between germline ends came to 5 bases. In germline, CDR1 is GTSNPN, CDR2 SVGIG (reference sequence). CDR3 DNA: TGTGCCTGGACCATGAATGAAAAACTGTTTTTT. This translates into CAWTMNEKLFF.

V gene TRBV7-9 combines with J gene TRBJ1-2; no firm D call. V was pared by 1 base and J by 3 bases, with 15 bases between. The CDR3 totals 16 residues. Germline loops: CDR1 SEHNR, CDR2 FQNEAQ (reference sequence). CDR3 protein: CASSLEDLSRDYGYTF. The CDR3 bases are TGTGCCAGCAGCTTAGAAGACCTCAGTCGGGACTATGGCTACACCTTC.

The CDR3 region is CASRDPKGYGNTIYF. CDR3 DNA sequence: TGTGCCAGCAGGGACCCCAAGGGGTACGGAAACACCATATATTTT. The V call is TRBV2, the J call TRBJ1-3; TRBD1 might be the D (5 bases). The CDR3 spans 15 residues. Trimming stripped 6 bases from V and 4 bases from J, with 16 bases between. Germline CDR1 is SNHLY and CDR2 is FYNNEI.

This clone was counted a few times. V usage is TRBV6-6 and J usage is TRBJ1-1; tentatively, D is TRBD1 (6 bases). Germline assignment: CDR1 MNHNY and CDR2 SVGAGI (reference sequence). This CDR3 spans 14 amino acids. V was pared by 5 bases and J by 7 bases, with 17 bases between. The CDR3, as DNA: TGTGCCAGCAGTAAGTCGGACAGTTTCGGTGAAGCTTTCTTT. Translated, it gives CASSKSDSFGEAFF.

The J gene is TRBJ2-5, the V gene TRBV7-6, with a possible D match to TRBD2 (6 bases). There are 13 residues in the CDR3. The V and J ends lost 5 bases and 5 bases respectively, with 12 bases between them. Germline V gene data show CDR1 as SGHVS and CDR2 as FNYEAQ. The DNA of the CDR3 is TGTGCCAGCAGCCTTAATAGCGGTGAGACCCAGTACTTC. Amino acids: CASSLNSGETQYF.

This clone was counted only a few times. The chain has TRBV28 and TRBJ1-2; D is uncertain. V dropped 4 bases and J dropped 9 bases, with 12 bases sitting between them. The CDR3 sequence is 12 residues long. CDR1 is MDHEN and CDR2 is SYDVKM in the germline V gene. The CDR3 loop is CASSSPPGRYTF. The CDR3 DNA reads TGTGCCAGCAGTTCACCCCCCGGCCGCTACACCTTC.

The chain has TRBV5-6 and TRBJ1-5; TRBD1 is a possible D gene (6 bases). The CDR3 sequence is 16 residues long. Germline lookup yields CDR1 SGHDT and CDR2 YYEEEE. V shed 2 bases and J shed 1 base, with 13 bases lying between them. The DNA of the CDR3 is TGTGCCAGCAGCTTCACGGGGGGCGGCAGCAATCAGCCCCAGCATTTT. Translated: CASSFTGGGSNQPQHF.

The V gene is TRBV10-2, the J gene TRBJ2-2, with D possibly being TRBD2 (6 bases). V was trimmed by 4 bases and J by 4 bases, leaving 31 bases between them. Per the germline V gene, CDR1 is WSHSY and CDR2 is SAAADI. The CDR3 spans 21 residues. The CDR3: CASSGTQPGLPNLPGTGELFF. As DNA, the CDR3 is TGCGCCAGCAGTGGAACTCAACCGGGACTCCCCAATCTCCCGGGCACCGGGGAGCTGTTTTTT.

This clone was recorded once. This chain connects TRBV28 to TRBJ2-7; maybe TRBD2 (6 bases). Germline CDR1 and CDR2: MDHEN and SYDVKM. V was clipped by 3 bases and J by 8 bases, with 17 bases between them. The CDR3 totals 14 residues. In nucleotides, the CDR3 is TGTGCCAGCAGTTTCGGAAGACTAGGGGAACAGCAGTACTTC. This sequence encodes CASSFGRLGEQQYF. Full variable domain (rest looked up from reference TRBV28 and TRBJ2-7): DVKVTQSSRYLVKRTGEKVFLECVQDMDHENMFWYRQDPGLGLRLIYFSYDVKMKEKGDIPEGYSVSREKKERFSLILESASTNQTSMYLCASSFGRLGEQQYFGPGTRLTVT.

A few counts support this clone. This chain links TRBV28 with TRBJ1-1, with TRBD1 matching over 11 bases. This CDR3 has 15 residues. CDR1 and CDR2 (germline): MDHEN, SYDVKM. V was clipped by 7 bases and J by 5 bases; unmatched bases: 9. CDR3 DNA sequence: TGTGCCAGCACTCTAAGGACAGGGGGCCGGACTGAAGCTTTCTTT. Amino acid sequence: CASTLRTGGRTEAFF. The entire variable domain, with the rest obtained from reference TRBV28 and TRBJ1-1, is as follows: DVKVTQSSRYLVKRTGEKVFLECVQDMDHENMFWYRQDPGLGLRLIYFSYDVKMKEKGDIPEGYSVSREKKERFSLILESASTNQTSMYLCASTLRTGGRTEAFFGQGTRLTVV.

The gene calls are TRBV10-3 and TRBJ2-1, with 7 bases matching TRBD1. The germline V gene has CDR1 ENHRY and CDR2 SYGVKD. The CDR3 is 14 amino acids. V shed 6 bases and J 5 bases; nucleotides not matched to a gene: 7. This CDR3 reads CAISERTGDNEQFF. CDR3 DNA sequence: TGTGCCATCAGCGAAAGGACAGGTGACAATGAGCAGTTCTTC.

The genes are TRBV7-9 and TRBJ2-2; no firm D call. CDR3 size: 16 residues. Deletions cut 1 base from V and 2 bases from J, with 11 bases between. CDR1 is SEHNR, CDR2 FQNEAQ, per germline (reference sequence). As DNA, the CDR3 is TGTGCCAGCAGCTTAGTTCGGACGACCAACACCGGGGAGCTGTTTTTT. Protein sequence: CASSLVRTTNTGELFF.

The rearrangement links TRBV30 to TRBJ1-2, with D uncertain. The CDR3 is made up of 14 amino acids. Trimming cost V 8 bases and J 4 bases, with 20 bases left between them. Germline V gives CDR1 GTSNPN, CDR2 SVGIG (reference sequence). CDR3 sequence reads: CAGNGRAHPYGYTF. In DNA, the CDR3 is TGTGCCGGAAATGGACGCGCCCACCCCTATGGCTACACCTTC.